These 7 T cell receptor beta chains originate from one sample sequenced in a study of CD8+ T cells in alopecia areata. As for treatment: oral pan-JAK inhibitor, 5-10 mg twice daily. TCR sequencing used cDNA made by reverse transcription of extracted RNA. TCRdb keeps only in-frame clones here, not all; method: immunoSEQ multiplex PCR. This sample has about 180,000 clones, with roughly 50% found just once. The material sequenced was CD4+ T cells sorted from blood, taken at roughly week 58, from a patient treated with tofacitinib. Every receptor here comes from a human donor with alopecia areata.

J is TRBJ2-5 and V is TRBV6-1, with 11 bases identical to TRBD2. Trimming took 4 bases from V and 5 from J; bases not matched to a gene: 3. Germline CDR1 is MNHNS and CDR2 is SASEGT. CDR3 length: 14 amino acids. CDR3 sequence: CASSASSGGETQYF. The CDR3 region has the DNA TGTGCCAGCAGTGCTTCTAGCGGGGGGGAGACCCAGTACTTC.

The rearrangement uses TRBV6-1 and TRBJ2-3; a possible D gene is TRBD1 (5 bases). The CDR3 spans 14 residues. Germline V CDR1 and CDR2: MNHNS, SASEGT. V was pared by 7 bases and J by 2 bases, with 13 bases between. CDR3 sequence (DNA): TGTGCCAGCAAGGCTAGGGGAACCACAGATACGCAGTATTTT. As protein: CASKARGTTDTQYF.

The chain has TRBV13 and TRBJ1-2, with D possibly TRBD1 on 6 matching bases. Trimming left V 2 bases short and J 9 bases short, with 10 bases between. The CDR3 extends over 12 amino acids. Germline V gives CDR1 PRHDT, CDR2 FYEKMQ (reference sequence). The CDR3 coding sequence is TGTGCCAGCAGCTTAAACAGGGACAGCTACACCTTC. Its translation: CASSLNRDSYTF.

The gene calls are TRBV5-6 and TRBJ1-2; D remains ambiguous. V lost 0 bases to trimming and J lost 7 bases, with 10 bases between them. Germline CDR1 is SGHDT and CDR2 is YYEEEE. This CDR3 contains 13 residues. The CDR3 DNA sequence: TGTGCCAGCAGCTTGGTACAGAATGGTGGCTACACCTTC. Translation gives CASSLVQNGGYTF.

This clone was counted a few times. The rearrangement uses TRBV5-1 and TRBJ2-5; TRBD1 matches 7 bases. The CDR3 spans 15 residues. With 3 bases clipped from V and 2 bases from J, the junction kept 7 bases outside the gene matches. Germline loops: CDR1 SGHRS, CDR2 YFSETQ. CDR3 sequence: CASSSPGTAQETQYF. The DNA for the CDR3 is TGCGCCAGCAGCTCCCCGGGGACAGCTCAAGAGACCCAGTACTTC. Drawing the rest from reference TRBV5-1 and TRBJ2-5, the complete variable domain is KAGVTQTPRYLIKTRGQQVTLSCSPISGHRSVSWYQQTPGQGLQFLFEYFSETQRNKGNFPGRFSGRQFSNSRSEMNVSTLELGDSALYLCASSSPGTAQETQYFGPGTRLLVL.

The chain uses TRBV2 and TRBJ2-3; D may correspond to TRBD1 or TRBD2 (6 bases each). V was cut by 4 bases and J by 1 base, with 9 bases left in between. Germline V lookup: CDR1 SNHLY, CDR2 FYNNEI. CDR3 size: 14 residues. CDR3 bases: TGTGCCAGCAGTGCGGGGGCCCGCACAGATACGCAGTATTTT. Translated: CASSAGARTDTQYF.

The V and J genes are TRBV15 and TRBJ1-5; D remains ambiguous. V was pared by 0 bases and J by 7 bases, with 7 bases between. Germline values: CDR1 LNHNV, CDR2 YYDKDF (reference sequence). This CDR3 has 13 residues. CDR3 DNA sequence: TGTGCCACCAGCAGAGATCGTCCCCAGCCCCAGCATTTT. Its protein is CATSRDRPQPQHF. Looking up the rest from reference TRBV15 and TRBJ1-5 gives the full variable domain: DAMVIQNPRYQVTQFGKPVTLSCSQTLNHNVMYWYQQKSSQAPKLLFHYYDKDFNNEADTPDNFQSRRPNTSFCFLDIRSPGLGDTAMYLCATSRDRPQPQHFGDGTRLSIL.